This entry is about one T cell receptor beta chain. Its cognate antigen is unknown. Germline V gives CDR1 MNHNS, CDR2 SASEGT. The CDR3 covers 15 residues. The V and J ends lost 4 bases and 4 bases, in that order; junction bases with no gene match: 6. The data originate from a study of beta chain features in type 1 diabetes. All of the isolated RNA was reverse transcribed, so expressed TCRB transcripts were sequenced. Method: immunoSEQ multiplex PCR; TCRdb's copy keeps in-frame clones and lacks some. The sample consists of 130,000 or so clones, around a tenth of them appearing once. Via the markers CD45RO/CCR7/CD25/CD127/CD95/CD27, stem cell-like memory, regulatory, central memory and naive CD4+ cells were sorted. Overall study findings and caveats: Among patients, naive, central memory and Treg TCRB repertoires appeared more similar than among healthy donors.

Sequenced input: central memory CD4+ T cells from blood. This clonotype was obtained from a woman in her 40s in good health. The V call is TRBV6-1, the J call TRBJ2-3; 9 positions agree with TRBD1. As DNA, the CDR3 is TGTGCCAGCAGTGGGCGACAGGGGGGTCCAGATACGCAGTATTTT. It codes for CASSGRQGGPDTQYF.